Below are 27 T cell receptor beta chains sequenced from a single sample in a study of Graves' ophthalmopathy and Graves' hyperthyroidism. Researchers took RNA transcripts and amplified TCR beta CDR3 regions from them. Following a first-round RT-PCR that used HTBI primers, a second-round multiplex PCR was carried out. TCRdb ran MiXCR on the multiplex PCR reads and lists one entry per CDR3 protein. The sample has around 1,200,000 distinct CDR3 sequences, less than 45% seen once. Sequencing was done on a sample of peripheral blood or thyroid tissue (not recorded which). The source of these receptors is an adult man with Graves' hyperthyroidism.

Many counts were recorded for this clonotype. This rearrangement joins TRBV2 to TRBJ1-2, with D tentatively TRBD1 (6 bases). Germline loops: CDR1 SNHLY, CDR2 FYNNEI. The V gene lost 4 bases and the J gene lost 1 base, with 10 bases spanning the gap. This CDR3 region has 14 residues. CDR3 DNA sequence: TGTGCCAGCAGTGGGGCAGGGGTTAACTATGGCTACACCTTC. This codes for CASSGAGVNYGYTF.

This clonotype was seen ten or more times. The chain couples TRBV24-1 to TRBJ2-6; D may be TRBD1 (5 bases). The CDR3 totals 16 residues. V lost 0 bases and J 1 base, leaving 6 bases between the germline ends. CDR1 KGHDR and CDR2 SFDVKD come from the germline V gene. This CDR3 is CATSDLRGSGANVLTF. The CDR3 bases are TGTGCCACCAGTGATTTGAGGGGATCTGGGGCCAACGTCCTGACTTTC.

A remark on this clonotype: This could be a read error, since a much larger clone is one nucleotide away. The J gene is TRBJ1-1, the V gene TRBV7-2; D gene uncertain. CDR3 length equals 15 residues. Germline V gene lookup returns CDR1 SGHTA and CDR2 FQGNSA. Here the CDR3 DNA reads TGTGCCATCAGCGTAGATCCCGGGGTGGGGACTGAAGCTTTCTTT. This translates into CAISVDPGVGTEAFF.

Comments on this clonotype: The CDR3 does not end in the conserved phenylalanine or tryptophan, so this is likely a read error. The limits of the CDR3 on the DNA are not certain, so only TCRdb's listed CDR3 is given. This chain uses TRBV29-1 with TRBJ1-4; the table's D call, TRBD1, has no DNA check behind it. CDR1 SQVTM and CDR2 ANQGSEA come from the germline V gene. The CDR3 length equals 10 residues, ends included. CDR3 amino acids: CSVNGQGGFN.

CDR3 in amino acids: CATSRLGQGNEQYF. The CDR3 DNA is TGTGCCACCAGCAGGCTAGGACAGGGTAACGAGCAGTACTTC. The chain combines TRBV15 with TRBJ2-7; 8 positions match TRBD1. Germline V gives CDR1 LNHNV, CDR2 YYDKDF (reference sequence). Germline trimming cut 3 bases from V and 5 bases from J; bases unmatched to any gene: 6. This CDR3 is built from 14 residues.

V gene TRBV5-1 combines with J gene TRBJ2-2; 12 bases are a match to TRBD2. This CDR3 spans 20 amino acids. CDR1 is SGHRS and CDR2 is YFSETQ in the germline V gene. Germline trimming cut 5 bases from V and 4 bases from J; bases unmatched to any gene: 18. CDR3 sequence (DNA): TGCGCCAGCAGACCCAACCCTAAAGCAAGACTAGCGGGAGCCACCGGGGAGCTGTTTTTT. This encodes CASRPNPKARLAGATGELFF.

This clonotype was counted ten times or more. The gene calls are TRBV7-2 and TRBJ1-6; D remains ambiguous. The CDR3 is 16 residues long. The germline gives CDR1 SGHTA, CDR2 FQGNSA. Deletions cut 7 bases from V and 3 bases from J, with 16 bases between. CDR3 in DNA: TGTGCCAGCACCTTGACCCAACCGAGCTATAATTCACCCCTCCACTTT. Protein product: CASTLTQPSYNSPLHF.

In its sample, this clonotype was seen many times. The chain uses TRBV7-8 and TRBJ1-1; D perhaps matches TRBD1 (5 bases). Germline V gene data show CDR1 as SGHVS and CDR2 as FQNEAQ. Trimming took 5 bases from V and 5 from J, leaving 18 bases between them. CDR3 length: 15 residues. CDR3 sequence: CASSPDRTTGTEAFF. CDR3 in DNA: TGTGCCAGCAGCCCCGACAGAACCACGGGGACTGAAGCTTTCTTT.

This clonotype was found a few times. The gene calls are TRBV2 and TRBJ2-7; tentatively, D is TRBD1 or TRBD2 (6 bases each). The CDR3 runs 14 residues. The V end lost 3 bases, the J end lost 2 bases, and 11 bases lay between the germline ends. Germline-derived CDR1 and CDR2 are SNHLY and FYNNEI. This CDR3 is CASSESRDTYEQYF. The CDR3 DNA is TGTGCCAGCAGTGAGTCGCGGGACACCTACGAGCAGTACTTC.

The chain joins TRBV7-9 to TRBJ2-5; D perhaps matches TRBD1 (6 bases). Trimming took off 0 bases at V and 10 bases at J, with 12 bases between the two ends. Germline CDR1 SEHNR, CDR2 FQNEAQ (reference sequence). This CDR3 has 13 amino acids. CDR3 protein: CASSLAGAGDQYF. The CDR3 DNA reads TGTGCCAGCAGCTTAGCTGGGGCAGGGGACCAGTACTTC.

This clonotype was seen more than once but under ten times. The CDR3, as DNA: TGTGCCAGCGCCCGCAGGGGACAGAAGGGTTCACCCCTCCACTTT. Its protein product is CASARRGQKGSPLHF. This chain links TRBV6-1 with TRBJ1-6, with 7 nucleotides matching TRBD1. The germline V gene has CDR1 MNHNS and CDR2 SASEGT. The J segment lost 9 bases and the V segment lost 8 bases, leaving 13 bases of the junction unmatched. The CDR3 sequence is 15 residues long.

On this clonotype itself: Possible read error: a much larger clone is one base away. CDR3 protein: CASRARGGSSGNTIYF. The CDR3 DNA follows: TGTGCCAGCAGAGCACGGGGCGGTAGCTCTGGAAACACCATATATTTT. The chain recombines TRBV2 with TRBJ1-3; maybe TRBD1 (5 bases). Trimming took off 6 bases at V and 0 bases at J, with 15 bases between the two ends. The germline CDR1 and CDR2 sequences are SNHLY and FYNNEI. The CDR3 consists of 16 residues. Full variable domain (outside the CDR3, taken from reference TRBV2 and TRBJ1-3): EPEVTQTPSHQVTQMGQEVILRCVPISNHLYFYWYRQILGQKVEFLVSFYNNEISEKSEIFDDQFSVERPDGSNFTLKIRSTKLEDSAMYFCASRARGGSSGNTIYFGEGSWLTVV.

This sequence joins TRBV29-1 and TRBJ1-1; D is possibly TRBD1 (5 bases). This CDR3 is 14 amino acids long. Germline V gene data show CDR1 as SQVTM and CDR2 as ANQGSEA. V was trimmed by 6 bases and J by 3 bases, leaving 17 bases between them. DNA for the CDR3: TGCAGCGTGATGACAGAGGGGATGTACACTGAAGCTTTCTTT. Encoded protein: CSVMTEGMYTEAFF. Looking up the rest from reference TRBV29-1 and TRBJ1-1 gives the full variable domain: SAVISQKPSRDICQRGTSLTIQCQVDSQVTMMFWYRQQPGQSLTLIATANQGSEATYESGFVIDKFPISRPNLTFSTLTVSNMSPEDSSIYLCSVMTEGMYTEAFFGQGTRLTVV.

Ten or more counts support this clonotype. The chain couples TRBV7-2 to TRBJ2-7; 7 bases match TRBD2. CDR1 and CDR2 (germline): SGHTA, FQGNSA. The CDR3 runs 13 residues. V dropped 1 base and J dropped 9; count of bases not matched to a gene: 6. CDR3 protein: CASSLVGGEVQYF. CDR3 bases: TGTGCCAGCAGCTTAGTGGGAGGGGAGGTGCAGTACTTC.

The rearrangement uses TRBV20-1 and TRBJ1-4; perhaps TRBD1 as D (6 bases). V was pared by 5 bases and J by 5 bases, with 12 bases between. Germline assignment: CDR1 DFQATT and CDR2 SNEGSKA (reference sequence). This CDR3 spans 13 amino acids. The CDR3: CSALGGVNEKLFF. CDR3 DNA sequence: TGCAGTGCTCTGGGGGGCGTCAATGAAAAACTGTTTTTT.

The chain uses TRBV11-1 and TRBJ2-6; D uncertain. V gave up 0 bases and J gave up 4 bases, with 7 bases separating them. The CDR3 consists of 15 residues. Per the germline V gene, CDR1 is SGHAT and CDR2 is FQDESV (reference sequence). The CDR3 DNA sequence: TGTGCCAGCAGCTTAGCGAGCCAGGGGGCCAACGTCCTGACTTTC. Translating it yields CASSLASQGANVLTF.

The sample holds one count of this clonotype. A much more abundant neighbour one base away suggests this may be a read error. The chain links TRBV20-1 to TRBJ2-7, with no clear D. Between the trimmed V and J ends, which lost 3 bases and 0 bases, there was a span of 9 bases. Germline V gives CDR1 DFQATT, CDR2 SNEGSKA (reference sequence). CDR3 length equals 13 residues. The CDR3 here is CSASLSASYEQYF. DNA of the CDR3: TGCAGTGCTAGTCTGTCGGCCTCCTACGAGCAGTACTTC.

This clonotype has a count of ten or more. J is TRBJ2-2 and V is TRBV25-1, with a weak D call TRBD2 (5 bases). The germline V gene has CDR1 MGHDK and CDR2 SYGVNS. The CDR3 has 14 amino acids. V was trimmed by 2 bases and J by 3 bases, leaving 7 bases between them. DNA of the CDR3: TGTGCCAGCAGTGAACTGAGGGACACCGGGGAGCTGTTTTTT. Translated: CASSELRDTGELFF.

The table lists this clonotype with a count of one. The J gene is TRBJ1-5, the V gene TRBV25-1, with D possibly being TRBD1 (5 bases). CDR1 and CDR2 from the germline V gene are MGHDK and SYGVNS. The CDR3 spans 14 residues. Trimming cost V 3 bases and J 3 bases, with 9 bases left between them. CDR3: CASSDGGNNQPQHF. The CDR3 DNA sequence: TGTGCCAGCAGTGACGGGGGAAACAATCAGCCCCAGCATTTT.

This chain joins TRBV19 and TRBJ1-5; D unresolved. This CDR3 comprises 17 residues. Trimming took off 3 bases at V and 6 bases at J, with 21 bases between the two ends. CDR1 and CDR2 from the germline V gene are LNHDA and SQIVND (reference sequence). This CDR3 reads CASSIWKRPYGTQPQHF. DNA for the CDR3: TGTGCCAGTAGTATTTGGAAGCGACCTTACGGTACTCAGCCCCAGCATTTT.

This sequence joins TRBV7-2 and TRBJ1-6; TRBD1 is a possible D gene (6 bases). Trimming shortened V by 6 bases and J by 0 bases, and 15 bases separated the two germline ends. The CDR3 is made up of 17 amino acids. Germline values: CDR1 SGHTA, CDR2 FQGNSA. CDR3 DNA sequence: TGTGCCAGCAGTCACAGGGTAACGGGCTCCTATAATTCACCCCTCCACTTT. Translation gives CASSHRVTGSYNSPLHF.

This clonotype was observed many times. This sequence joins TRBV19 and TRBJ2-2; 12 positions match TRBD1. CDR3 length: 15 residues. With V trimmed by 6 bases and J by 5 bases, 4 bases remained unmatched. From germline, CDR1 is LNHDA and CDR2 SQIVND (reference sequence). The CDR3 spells CASRPGQGATGELFF. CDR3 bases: TGTGCCAGTAGGCCGGGACAGGGGGCGACCGGGGAGCTGTTTTTT.

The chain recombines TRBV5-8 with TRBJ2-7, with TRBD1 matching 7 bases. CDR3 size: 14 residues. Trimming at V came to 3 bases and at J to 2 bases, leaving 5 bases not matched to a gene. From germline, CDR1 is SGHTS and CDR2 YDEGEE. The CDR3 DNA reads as TGTGCCAGCAGCTGGGGGACAGCAACCTACGAGCAGTACTTC. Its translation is CASSWGTATYEQYF.

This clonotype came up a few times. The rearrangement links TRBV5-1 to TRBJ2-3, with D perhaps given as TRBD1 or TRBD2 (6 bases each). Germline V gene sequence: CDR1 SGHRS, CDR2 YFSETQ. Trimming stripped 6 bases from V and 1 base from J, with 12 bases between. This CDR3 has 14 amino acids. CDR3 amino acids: CASTRRGGTDTQYF. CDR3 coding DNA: TGCGCCAGCACCCGAAGGGGGGGCACAGATACGCAGTATTTT.

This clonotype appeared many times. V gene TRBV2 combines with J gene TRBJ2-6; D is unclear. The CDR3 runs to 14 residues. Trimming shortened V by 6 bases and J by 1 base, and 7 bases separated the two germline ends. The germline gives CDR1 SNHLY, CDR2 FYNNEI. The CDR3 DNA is TGTGCCAGCAGCCCCCGGTCTGGGGCCAACGTCCTGACTTTC. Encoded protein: CASSPRSGANVLTF.

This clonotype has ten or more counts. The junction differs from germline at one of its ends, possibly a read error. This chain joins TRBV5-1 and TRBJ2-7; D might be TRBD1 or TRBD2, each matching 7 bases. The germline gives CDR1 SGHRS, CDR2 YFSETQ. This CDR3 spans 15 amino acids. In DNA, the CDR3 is TGCGCCAGCACCTTGAGGGAGGGGGCCAACTACGAGCAGTACTTC. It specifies CASTLREGANYEQYF.

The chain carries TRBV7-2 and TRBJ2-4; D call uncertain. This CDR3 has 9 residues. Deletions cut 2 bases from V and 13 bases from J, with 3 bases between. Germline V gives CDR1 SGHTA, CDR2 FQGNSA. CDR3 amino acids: CASSLIQYF. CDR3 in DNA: TGTGCCAGCAGCTTAATACAGTACTTC.